This T cell receptor (beta chain) was recorded in a study of shared clonotypes between healthy human individuals. V lost 8 bases to trimming and J lost 5 bases, with 19 bases between them. Germline V gives CDR1 MGHDK, CDR2 SYGVNS. The CDR3 totals 15 residues. The genomic DNA of each subset was split evenly across several immunoSEQ plates. Libraries were prepared by immunoSEQ multiplex PCR; TCRdb keeps only in-frame clonotypes and omits some of them. Of over a million clones listed, approximately 98% are singletons. Researchers partitioned CD4+ cells into CD45RA+ naive and CD45RA-negative memory subsets.

This sequence joins TRBV25-1 and TRBJ2-1; unclear D gene. This clonotype originated in a man aged 25 to 40 in good health. The material sequenced was naive CD4+ T cells sorted from blood. Noted subset: CD45RA+ positively selected. Here the CDR3 reads CASSRLLSPNNEQFF. CDR3 nucleotide sequence: TGTGCCAGCTCGAGACTTCTATCTCCTAACAATGAGCAGTTCTTC. The whole variable domain, filled in from reference TRBV25-1 and TRBJ2-1, reads EADIYQTPRYLVIGTGKKITLECSQTMGHDKMYWYQQDPGMELHLIHYSYGVNSTEKGDLSSESTVSRIRTEHFPLTLESARPSHTSQYLCASSRLLSPNNEQFFGPGTRLTVL.